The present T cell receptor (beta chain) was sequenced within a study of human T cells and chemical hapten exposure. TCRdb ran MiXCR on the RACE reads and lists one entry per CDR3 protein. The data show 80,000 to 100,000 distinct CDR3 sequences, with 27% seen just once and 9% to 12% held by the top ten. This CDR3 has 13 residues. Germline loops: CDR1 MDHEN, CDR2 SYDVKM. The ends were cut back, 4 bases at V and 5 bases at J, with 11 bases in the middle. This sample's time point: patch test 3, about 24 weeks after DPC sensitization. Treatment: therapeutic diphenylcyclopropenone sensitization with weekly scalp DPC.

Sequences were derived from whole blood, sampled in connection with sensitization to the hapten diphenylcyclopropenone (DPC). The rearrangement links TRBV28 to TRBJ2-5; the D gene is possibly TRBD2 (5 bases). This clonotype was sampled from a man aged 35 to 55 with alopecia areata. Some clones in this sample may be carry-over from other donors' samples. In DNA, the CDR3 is TGTGCCAGCAGTTATTCCCGAGGGGAGACCCAGTACTTC. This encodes CASSYSRGETQYF.